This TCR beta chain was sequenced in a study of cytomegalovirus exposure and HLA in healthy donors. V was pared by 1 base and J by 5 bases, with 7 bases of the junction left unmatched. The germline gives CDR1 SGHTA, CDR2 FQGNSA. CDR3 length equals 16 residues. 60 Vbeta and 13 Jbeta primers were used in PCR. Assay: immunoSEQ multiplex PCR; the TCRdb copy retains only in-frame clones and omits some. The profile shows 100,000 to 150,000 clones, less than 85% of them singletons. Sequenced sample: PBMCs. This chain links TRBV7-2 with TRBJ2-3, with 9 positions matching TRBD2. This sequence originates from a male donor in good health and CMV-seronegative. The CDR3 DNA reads TGTGCCAGCAGCTTAGTACGCGGGAGGGCCGGAGATACGCAGTATTTT. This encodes CASSLVRGRAGDTQYF.